The clone carrying this T cell receptor (beta chain) was seen many times. The data are from a study of low-dose radiotherapy and immunotherapy resistance in tumors. Study summary: Patients were treated with intravenous nivolumab at 240 mg every two weeks and were also dosed with ipilimumab at 1 mg/kg every six weeks. Cyclophosphamide infusions of 200 mg/m2 came every two weeks, one day before radiation-immunotherapy. Oral aspirin 300 mg was taken by patients daily for four cycles from cycle 1 day 1.

First-strand cDNA used TRAV- and TRBV-specific primers, covering alpha and beta chains. The authors ran 20 PCR cycles to amplify TCRs with a constant-region primer and V-primer adapter. TCRdb reanalysed the reads using MiXCR and keeps one entry per CDR3 protein. This table holds tens of thousands of distinct CDR3 sequences, 20% to 25% found once. CDR3 length equals 16 residues. Per the germline V gene, CDR1 is SGHRS and CDR2 is YFSETQ. Trimming took off 0 bases at V and 5 bases at J, with 17 bases between the two ends. Time point given: after trial treatment. The treatment was: LDRT plus nivolumab, ipilimumab, low-dose cyclophosphamide and aspirin (RACIN trial). Nivolumab, ipilimumab, aspirin, low-dose cyclophosphamide and low-dose radiotherapy were given to donors.

V usage is TRBV5-1 and J usage is TRBJ2-5, with a possible D match to TRBD1 (6 bases). Sequencing used PBMCs, obtained after low-dose radiotherapy plus immunotherapy. The source of this sequence is a female donor with ovarian cancer. CDR3 bases: TGCGCCAGCAGCTTGGAAGGCAGGGGTTATAGGGAGACCCAGTACTTC. It encodes CASSLEGRGYRETQYF.